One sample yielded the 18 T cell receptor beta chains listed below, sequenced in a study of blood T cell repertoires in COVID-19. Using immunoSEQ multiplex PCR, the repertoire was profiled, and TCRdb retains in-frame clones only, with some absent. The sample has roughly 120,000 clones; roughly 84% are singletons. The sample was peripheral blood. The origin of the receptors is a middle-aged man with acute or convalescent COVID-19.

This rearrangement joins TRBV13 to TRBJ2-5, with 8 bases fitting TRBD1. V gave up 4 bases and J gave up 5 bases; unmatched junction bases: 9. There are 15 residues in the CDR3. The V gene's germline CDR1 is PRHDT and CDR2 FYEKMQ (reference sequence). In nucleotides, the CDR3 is TGTGCCAGCAGCTCCTTTTCAGGGGGCCGGGAGACCCAGTACTTC. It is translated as CASSSFSGGRETQYF. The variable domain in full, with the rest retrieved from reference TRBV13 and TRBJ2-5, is AAGVIQSPRHLIKEKRETATLKCYPIPRHDTVYWYQQGPGQDPQFLISFYEKMQSDKGSIPDRFSAQQFSDYHSELNMSSLELGDSALYFCASSSFSGGRETQYFGPGTRLLVL.

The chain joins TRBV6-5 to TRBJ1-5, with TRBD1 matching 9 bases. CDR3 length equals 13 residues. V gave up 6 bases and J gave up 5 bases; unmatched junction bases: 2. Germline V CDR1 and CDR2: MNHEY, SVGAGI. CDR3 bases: TGTGCCAGCAGGGGACAGGGCGATCAGCCCCAGCATTTT. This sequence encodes CASRGQGDQPQHF.

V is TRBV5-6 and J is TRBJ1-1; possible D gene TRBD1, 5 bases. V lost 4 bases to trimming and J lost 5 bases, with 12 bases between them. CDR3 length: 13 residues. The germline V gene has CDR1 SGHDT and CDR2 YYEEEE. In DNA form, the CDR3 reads TGTGCCAGCAGCCTTCTCGGGGGTACTGAAGCTTTCTTT. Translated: CASSLLGGTEAFF.

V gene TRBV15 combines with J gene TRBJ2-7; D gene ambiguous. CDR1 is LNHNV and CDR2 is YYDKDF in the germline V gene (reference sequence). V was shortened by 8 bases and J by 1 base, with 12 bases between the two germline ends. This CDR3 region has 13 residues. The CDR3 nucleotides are TGTGCCACCCGGAGATCTGTATCCTACGAGCAGTACTTC. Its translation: CATRRSVSYEQYF.

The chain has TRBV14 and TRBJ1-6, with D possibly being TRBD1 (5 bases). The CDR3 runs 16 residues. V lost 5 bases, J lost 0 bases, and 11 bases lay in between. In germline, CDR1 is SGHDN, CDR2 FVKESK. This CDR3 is CASSDKGYSYNSPLHF. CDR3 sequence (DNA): TGTGCCAGCAGCGACAAGGGGTACTCCTATAATTCACCCCTCCACTTT.

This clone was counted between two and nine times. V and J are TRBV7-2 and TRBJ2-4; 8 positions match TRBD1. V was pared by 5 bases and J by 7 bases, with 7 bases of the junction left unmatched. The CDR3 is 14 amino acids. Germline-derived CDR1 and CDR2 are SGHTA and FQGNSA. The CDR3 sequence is CASSQTTGANIQYF. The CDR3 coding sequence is TGTGCCAGCAGCCAAACGACAGGGGCCAACATTCAGTACTTC. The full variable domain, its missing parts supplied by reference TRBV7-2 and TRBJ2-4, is GAGVSQSPSNKVTEKGKDVELRCDPISGHTALYWYRQSLGQGLEFLIYFQGNSAPDKSGLPSDRFSAERTGGSVSTLTIQRTQQEDSAVYLCASSQTTGANIQYFGAGTRLSVL.

The CDR3 sequence: CASSLSGVNEQFF. For the CDR3, the DNA is TGTGCCAGCAGCCTTAGCGGGGTGAATGAGCAGTTCTTC. V is TRBV7-9 and J is TRBJ2-1; 8 bases are shared with TRBD2. This CDR3 region has 13 residues. CDR1 and CDR2 from the germline V gene are SEHNR and FQNEAQ (reference sequence). V lost 5 bases and J lost 7; bases outside the gene matches: 4.

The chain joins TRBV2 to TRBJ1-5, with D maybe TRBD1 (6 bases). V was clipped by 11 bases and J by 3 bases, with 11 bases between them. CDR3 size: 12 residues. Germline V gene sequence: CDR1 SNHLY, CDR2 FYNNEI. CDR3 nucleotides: TGTGCCGGGGGGGCGAACAATCAGCCCCAGCATTTT. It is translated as CAGGANNQPQHF.

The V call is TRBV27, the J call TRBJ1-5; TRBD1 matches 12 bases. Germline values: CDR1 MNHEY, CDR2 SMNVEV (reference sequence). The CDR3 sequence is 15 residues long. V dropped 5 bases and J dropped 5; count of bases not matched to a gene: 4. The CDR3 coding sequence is TGTGCCAGCAGTCTAGGGACAGGGGGCCATCAGCCCCAGCATTTT. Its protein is CASSLGTGGHQPQHF.

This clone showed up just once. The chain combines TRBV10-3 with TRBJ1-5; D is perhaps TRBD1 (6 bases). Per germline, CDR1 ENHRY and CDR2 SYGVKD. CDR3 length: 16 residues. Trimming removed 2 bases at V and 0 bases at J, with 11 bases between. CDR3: CAISEGQKDSNQPQHF. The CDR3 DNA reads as TGTGCCATCAGTGAGGGACAGAAAGATAGCAATCAGCCCCAGCATTTT.

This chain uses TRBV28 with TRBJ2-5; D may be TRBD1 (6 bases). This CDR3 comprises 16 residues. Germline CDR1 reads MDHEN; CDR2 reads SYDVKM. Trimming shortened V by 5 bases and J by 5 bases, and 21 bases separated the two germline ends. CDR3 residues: CASSLQPGHSRETQYF. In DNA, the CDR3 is TGTGCCAGCAGTCTACAACCGGGACACTCGCGGGAGACCCAGTACTTC.

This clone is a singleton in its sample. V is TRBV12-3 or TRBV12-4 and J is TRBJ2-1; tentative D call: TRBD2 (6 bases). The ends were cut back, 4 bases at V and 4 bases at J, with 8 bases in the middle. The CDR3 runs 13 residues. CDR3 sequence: CASSWGVYNEQFF. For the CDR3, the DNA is TGTGCCAGCAGTTGGGGGGTTTACAATGAGCAGTTCTTC.

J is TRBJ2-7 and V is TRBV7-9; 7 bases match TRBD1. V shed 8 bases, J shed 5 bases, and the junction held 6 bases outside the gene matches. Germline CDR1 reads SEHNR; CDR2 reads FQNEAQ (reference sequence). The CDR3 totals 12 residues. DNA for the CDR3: TGTGCCAGCGAAGAGACAGGGAACGAGCAGTACTTC. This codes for CASEETGNEQYF. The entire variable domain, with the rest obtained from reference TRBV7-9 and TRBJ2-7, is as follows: DTGVSQNPRHKITKRGQNVTFRCDPISEHNRLYWYRQTLGQGPEFLTYFQNEAQLEKSRLLSDRFSAERPKGSFSTLEIQRTEQGDSAMYLCASEETGNEQYFGPGTRLTVT.

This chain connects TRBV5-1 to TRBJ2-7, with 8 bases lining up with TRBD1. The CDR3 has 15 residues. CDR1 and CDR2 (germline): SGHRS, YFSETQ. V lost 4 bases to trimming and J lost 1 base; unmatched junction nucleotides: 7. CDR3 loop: CASSRGQALSYEQYF. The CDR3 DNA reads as TGCGCCAGCAGCAGGGGACAGGCCCTTTCCTACGAGCAGTACTTC.

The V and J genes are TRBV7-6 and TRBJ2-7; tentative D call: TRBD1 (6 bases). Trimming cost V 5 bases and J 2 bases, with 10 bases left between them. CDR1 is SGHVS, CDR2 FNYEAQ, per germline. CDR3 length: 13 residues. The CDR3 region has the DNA TGTGCCAGCAGCCGTGGACAGACCTACGAGCAGTACTTC. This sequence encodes CASSRGQTYEQYF.

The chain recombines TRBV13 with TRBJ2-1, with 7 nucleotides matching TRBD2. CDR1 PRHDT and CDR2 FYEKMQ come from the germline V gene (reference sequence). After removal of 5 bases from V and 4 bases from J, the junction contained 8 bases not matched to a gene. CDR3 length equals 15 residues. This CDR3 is CASSGERGGYNEQFF. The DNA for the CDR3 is TGTGCCAGCAGCGGGGAGCGGGGAGGTTACAATGAGCAGTTCTTC.

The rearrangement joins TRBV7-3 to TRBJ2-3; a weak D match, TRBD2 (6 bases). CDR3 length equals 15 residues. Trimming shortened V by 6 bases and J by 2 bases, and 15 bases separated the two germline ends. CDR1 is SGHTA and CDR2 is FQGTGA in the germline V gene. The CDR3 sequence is CASRGGAAVTDTQYF. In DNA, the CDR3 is TGTGCCAGCAGGGGGGGAGCAGCGGTCACAGATACGCAGTATTTT.

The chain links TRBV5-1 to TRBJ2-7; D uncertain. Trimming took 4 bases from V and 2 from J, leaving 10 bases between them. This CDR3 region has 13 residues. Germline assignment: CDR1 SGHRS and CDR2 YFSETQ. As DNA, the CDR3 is TGCGCCAGCAGCCCACAGAATACCTACGAGCAGTACTTC. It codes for CASSPQNTYEQYF.